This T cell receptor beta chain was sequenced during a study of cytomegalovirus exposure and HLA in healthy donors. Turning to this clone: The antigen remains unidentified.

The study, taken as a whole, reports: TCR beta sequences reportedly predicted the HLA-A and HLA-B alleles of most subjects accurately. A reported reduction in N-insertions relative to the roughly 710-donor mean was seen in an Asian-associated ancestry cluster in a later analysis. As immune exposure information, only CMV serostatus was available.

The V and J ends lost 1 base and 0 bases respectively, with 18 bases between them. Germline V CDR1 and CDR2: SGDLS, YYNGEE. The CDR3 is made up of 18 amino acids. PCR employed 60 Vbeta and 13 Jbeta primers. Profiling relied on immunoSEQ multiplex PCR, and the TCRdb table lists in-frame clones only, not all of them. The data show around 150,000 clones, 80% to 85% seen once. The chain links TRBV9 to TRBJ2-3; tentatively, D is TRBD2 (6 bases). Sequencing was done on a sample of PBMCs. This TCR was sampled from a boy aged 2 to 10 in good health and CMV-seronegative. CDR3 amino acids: CASSVNPGLISSTDTQYF. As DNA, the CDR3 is TGTGCCAGCAGCGTAAATCCAGGACTAATTTCTAGCACAGATACGCAGTATTTT.